This TCR beta chain came from a study of blood T cell repertoires in COVID-19. Study background: T cells, B-cell-depleted T cells, or PBMCs provided the cDNA or gDNA that served as material.

CDR3 length: 13 amino acids. CDR1 and CDR2 from the germline V gene are SEHNR and FQNEAQ (reference sequence). V was trimmed by 1 base and J by 4 bases, leaving 7 bases between them. Followed over time, Seattle patients had been enrolled while infection was active. Original processing methods: Nucleated cell counts were estimated from reference gene primer amplification. Assay used: immunoSEQ multiplex PCR; TCRdb lists only in-frame clones, some missing. The DNA was the basis for D and trimming; V, J and clone size are from that table. The sample lists some 450,000 clones; 70% to 90% were seen once. The sample taken for sequencing was peripheral blood. The TCR sequence derives from a man younger than 35 with COVID-19, enrolled during active disease. V and J are TRBV7-9 and TRBJ1-2, with D hard to call. CDR3: CASSLDGVYGYTF. The CDR3 bases are TGTGCCAGCAGCTTAGACGGAGTCTATGGCTACACCTTC.